One and the same sample provided the 32 T cell receptor beta chains below, sequenced in a study of control samples from healthy donors and cancer patients. Sequenced by immunoSEQ multiplex PCR; TCRdb stores in-frame clones only, minus some. The sample has 150,000 to 200,000 clones, roughly 89% seen once. Sequencing was done on a sample of blood. These receptors originate from a woman in her 50s in good health.

The rearrangement links TRBV6-5 to TRBJ2-5; D unclear. The V and J ends lost 8 bases and 4 bases respectively, with 20 bases between them. This CDR3 contains 15 residues. Germline V gives CDR1 MNHEY, CDR2 SVGAGI. The CDR3 protein is CASQKSDRIRETQYF. The DNA for the CDR3 is TGTGCCAGCCAGAAGTCGGACCGAATTCGAGAGACCCAGTACTTC.

This chain joins TRBV24-1 and TRBJ1-2; no definite D call. Germline loops: CDR1 KGHDR, CDR2 SFDVKD. The CDR3 runs 13 residues. V lost 0 bases to trimming and J lost 3 bases, with 4 bases between them. The CDR3 protein is CATSDLRDYGYTF. In nucleotides, the CDR3 is TGTGCCACCAGTGATTTGAGGGACTATGGCTACACCTTC.

This chain joins TRBV6-2 or TRBV6-3 and TRBJ1-5, with D hard to call. The germline V gene encodes CDR1 MNHEY and CDR2 SVGEGT. The CDR3 sequence is 15 residues long. Trimming removed 5 bases at V and 0 bases at J, with 11 bases between. The CDR3 DNA sequence: TGTGCCAGCAGTGTGTCGGGAAATAGCAATCAGCCCCAGCATTTT. Residues: CASSVSGNSNQPQHF.

This chain uses TRBV5-1 with TRBJ1-1; D perhaps matches TRBD1 (5 bases). Germline CDR1 SGHRS, CDR2 YFSETQ. Trimming took 6 bases from V and 1 from J, leaving 16 bases between them. The CDR3 is 15 amino acids. CDR3 DNA: TGCGCCAGCACCCCGGAGTGGGGGACGAACACTGAAGCTTTCTTT. Its translation: CASTPEWGTNTEAFF.

V is TRBV28 and J is TRBJ1-2; D remains ambiguous. V was shortened by 7 bases and J by 5 bases, with 14 bases between the two germline ends. The CDR3 has 13 residues. Germline V gene lookup returns CDR1 MDHEN and CDR2 SYDVKM. The CDR3 sequence is CASIQLTGYGYTF. Written as DNA, the CDR3 is TGTGCCAGCATCCAACTGACCGGGTATGGCTACACCTTC.

Written as DNA, the CDR3 is TGTGCCAGCAGTAACAGGGGGCGCCCCTACAATGAGCAGTTCTTC. Encoded protein: CASSNRGRPYNEQFF. The chain employs TRBV28 and TRBJ2-1; 9 bases match TRBD1. The CDR3 spans 15 residues. Unmatched junction bases numbered 4, after V lost 5 bases and J lost 2 bases. Germline CDR1 MDHEN, CDR2 SYDVKM.

This sequence joins TRBV5-4 and TRBJ2-3; D is unresolved. The CDR3 spans 13 residues. Trimming cost V 1 base and J 1 base, with 4 bases left between them. Per the germline V gene, CDR1 is SGHNT and CDR2 is YYREEE (reference sequence). CDR3 nucleotide sequence: TGTGCCAGCAGCTTGTGGGGCACAGATACGCAGTATTTT. It translates to CASSLWGTDTQYF.

In its sample, this clone was seen once. V is TRBV28 and J is TRBJ1-5; TRBD1 matches at 8 bases. The CDR3 contains 17 residues. CDR1 is MDHEN, CDR2 SYDVKM, per germline. With 6 bases clipped from V and 0 bases from J, the junction kept 10 bases outside the gene matches. The CDR3 is CASSPNRDRYSNQPQHF. For the CDR3, the DNA is TGTGCCAGCAGCCCTAACCGGGACAGGTATAGCAATCAGCCCCAGCATTTT.

The genes are TRBV19 and TRBJ2-3; weak D call: TRBD1 (5 bases). The length of the CDR3 is 12 residues. The germline V and J ends were trimmed by 4 bases and 11 bases, with 13 bases remaining between them. CDR1 LNHDA and CDR2 SQIVND come from the germline V gene (reference sequence). CDR3 DNA: TGTGCCAGTAGTACAGGTGTTCAGGGGCAGTATTTT. Translation gives CASSTGVQGQYF.

The genes are TRBV7-6 and TRBJ1-2; D not certain. V was pared by 1 base and J by 1 base, with 10 bases between. CDR3 length: 15 residues. Germline values: CDR1 SGHVS, CDR2 FNYEAQ. This CDR3 is CASSLGPPLNYGYTF. The CDR3, as DNA: TGTGCCAGCAGCTTAGGACCGCCTCTTAACTATGGCTACACCTTC.

The rearrangement uses TRBV6-5 and TRBJ1-1, with D maybe TRBD1 (5 bases). The CDR3 spans 13 residues. Germline V gene sequence: CDR1 MNHEY, CDR2 SVGAGI. V lost 0 bases, J lost 6 bases, and 8 bases lay in between. The CDR3 region has the DNA TGTGCCAGCAGTTACTCGCGGGGGGCTGAAGCTTTCTTT. As protein: CASSYSRGAEAFF.

The chain carries TRBV4-3 and TRBJ1-4, with a possible D match to TRBD1 (6 bases). This CDR3 has 15 residues. Germline V lookup: CDR1 LGHNA, CDR2 YSLEER. Trimming stripped 0 bases from V and 7 bases from J, with 12 bases between. The CDR3 nucleotides read TGCGCCAGCAGCCAAGAGGGAACAGGGACTGAAAAACTGTTTTTT. This translates into CASSQEGTGTEKLFF.

This clone was detected only a few times. The chain uses TRBV6-5 and TRBJ1-5, with D perhaps matching TRBD1 (5 bases). V was clipped by 1 base and J by 7 bases, with 11 bases between them. Germline CDR1 and CDR2: MNHEY and SVGAGI. This CDR3 has 14 residues. The DNA of the CDR3 is TGTGCCAGCAGTTACTATCAGGGCGGCCAGCCCCAGCATTTT. It encodes CASSYYQGGQPQHF.

This chain joins TRBV28 and TRBJ2-3; TRBD2 matches 9 bases. J lost 3 bases, V lost 6 bases, and 10 bases had no gene match. The germline gives CDR1 MDHEN, CDR2 SYDVKM. The CDR3 runs to 16 residues. The CDR3 loop is CASRSGGGRGTDTQYF. DNA for the CDR3: TGTGCCAGCAGATCGGGCGGCGGGAGGGGGACAGATACGCAGTATTTT.

The rearrangement joins TRBV7-2 to TRBJ1-1; D gene ambiguous. Trimming removed 10 bases from V and 1 base from J, with 13 bases in between. Germline V gene data show CDR1 as SGHTA and CDR2 as FQGNSA. The CDR3 is 13 residues long. This CDR3 is CATRSGPNTEAFF. In nucleotides, the CDR3 is TGTGCCACCAGATCAGGACCGAACACTGAAGCTTTCTTT.

V is TRBV11-2 and J is TRBJ2-7, with D perhaps matching TRBD1 or TRBD2 (5 bases each). The germline V and J ends were trimmed by 8 bases and 2 bases, with 16 bases remaining between them. CDR1 is SGHAT and CDR2 is FQNNGV in the germline V gene. This CDR3 is built from 14 residues. The CDR3 loop reads CASSTIGAPYEQYF. The CDR3 coding sequence is TGTGCCAGCTCTACGATCGGGGCACCCTACGAGCAGTACTTC.

The genes are TRBV5-1 and TRBJ2-5, with D unclear. CDR3 length equals 14 residues. CDR1 SGHRS and CDR2 YFSETQ come from the germline V gene. The V end was cut by 0 bases, the J end by 9 bases, with 15 bases between. CDR3 protein: CASSLDRLKASQYF. DNA of the CDR3: TGCGCCAGCAGCTTGGACAGACTCAAGGCGTCCCAGTACTTC.

The chain recombines TRBV27 with TRBJ1-1; possibly TRBD1 for D (6 bases). The germline CDR1 and CDR2 sequences are MNHEY and SMNVEV (reference sequence). Trimming pared 6 bases from V and 1 base from J, leaving 9 bases between. This CDR3 spans 13 amino acids. In DNA, the CDR3 is TGTGCCAGCAGACCGGGACAGAACACTGAAGCTTTCTTT. It translates to CASRPGQNTEAFF.

The rearrangement joins TRBV6-2 or TRBV6-3 to TRBJ1-4; D uncertain. Per germline, CDR1 MNHEY and CDR2 SVGEGT. V lost 4 bases and J lost 5, with 17 bases in between. This CDR3 has 16 residues. CDR3 protein: CASSWTASRTNEKLFF. The CDR3 DNA reads TGTGCCAGCAGTTGGACCGCCTCTAGGACGAATGAAAAACTGTTTTTT.

The rearrangement uses TRBV10-3 and TRBJ1-6; D is uncertain. The V gene lost 2 bases and the J gene lost 9 bases, with 5 bases spanning the gap. Per germline, CDR1 ENHRY and CDR2 SYGVKD. The CDR3 runs 12 residues. CDR3: CAISEPGSPLHF. Here the CDR3 DNA reads TGTGCCATCAGTGAGCCCGGTTCACCCCTCCACTTT.

This sequence joins TRBV14 and TRBJ2-3; 11 bases are shared with TRBD2. The CDR3 covers 16 residues. Unmatched junction bases numbered 6, after V lost 4 bases and J lost 3 bases. CDR1 is SGHDN, CDR2 FVKESK, per germline. The DNA of the CDR3 is TGTGCCAGCAGCCCCACGGGACTAGCGGTTACAGATACGCAGTATTTT. This encodes CASSPTGLAVTDTQYF.

The gene calls are TRBV28 and TRBJ1-1; 8 bases are shared with TRBD1. From germline, CDR1 is MDHEN and CDR2 SYDVKM. This CDR3 is built from 13 residues. V trimming: 7 bases; J trimming: 1 base; junction bases outside the gene matches: 2. The CDR3 coding sequence is TGTGCCAGCATCGGGACAGGGAACACTGAAGCTTTCTTT. As protein: CASIGTGNTEAFF. The full variable domain, rest sourced from reference TRBV28 and TRBJ1-1, is DVKVTQSSRYLVKRTGEKVFLECVQDMDHENMFWYRQDPGLGLRLIYFSYDVKMKEKGDIPEGYSVSREKKERFSLILESASTNQTSMYLCASIGTGNTEAFFGQGTRLTVV.

The genes are TRBV7-9 and TRBJ1-5; a possible D gene is TRBD1 (5 bases). Germline assignment: CDR1 SEHNR and CDR2 FQNEAQ (reference sequence). The CDR3 spans 15 residues. The germline V and J ends were trimmed by 1 base and 7 bases, with 14 bases remaining between them. The CDR3 coding sequence is TGTGCCAGCAGCTTAGATTTAGGGGCTGGGCAGCCCCAGCATTTT. Translated: CASSLDLGAGQPQHF.

This chain joins TRBV7-2 and TRBJ1-2; D may be TRBD1 (6 bases). Germline loops: CDR1 SGHTA, CDR2 FQGNSA. Between the trimmed V and J ends, which lost 3 bases and 3 bases, there was a span of 14 bases. CDR3 size: 15 residues. The CDR3 region has the DNA TGTGCCAGCAGCTTGTTGGGGGGGGCCGACTATGGCTACACCTTC. As protein: CASSLLGGADYGYTF.

This clone was picked up a small number of times. This specimen includes other DNA sequences encoding the same CDR3. The rearrangement links TRBV3-1 (or the pseudogene TRBV3-2) to TRBJ1-1, with 7 bases matching TRBD1. With V trimmed by 1 base and J by 5 bases, 4 bases remained unmatched. Germline V CDR1 and CDR2: LGHDT, YNNKEL (reference sequence). The CDR3 length is 14 residues. CDR3 sequence: CASSQAQGRTEAFF. The CDR3 DNA reads as TGTGCCAGCAGCCAAGCACAGGGGAGGACTGAAGCTTTCTTT.

The CDR3 bases are TGTGCCAGCAGTTTCAGGGCGAGCAATCAGCCCCAGCATTTT. Its translation: CASSFRASNQPQHF. The V gene is TRBV28, the J gene TRBJ1-5; possible D gene TRBD1, 5 bases. Germline CDR1 MDHEN, CDR2 SYDVKM. The CDR3 length is 14 residues. The V gene lost 3 bases and the J gene lost 1 base, with 7 bases spanning the gap.

This clone came up a few times. This chain uses TRBV12-3 or TRBV12-4 with TRBJ1-1; D is undetermined. Between the trimmed V and J ends, which lost 1 base and 1 base, there was a span of 4 bases. The CDR3 has 13 residues. The CDR3: CASSLGKNTEAFF. The CDR3, as DNA: TGTGCCAGCAGTTTAGGGAAGAACACTGAAGCTTTCTTT.

V usage is TRBV6-1 and J usage is TRBJ1-1, with D maybe TRBD1 (6 bases). The CDR3 is 14 residues long. Germline-derived CDR1 and CDR2 are MNHNS and SASEGT. V shed 1 base and J shed 9 bases, with 15 bases lying between them. The CDR3 DNA reads TGTGCCAGCAGTGAAGAAAAAGAAAGGGGGAAAGCTTTCTTT. Its translation: CASSEEKERGKAFF.

The CDR3 nucleotides are TGTGCCAGCAGCGTAGCCCGGGACAGCGAGAGGGATTTCCCTTATGGCTACACCTTC. Translation: CASSVARDSERDFPYGYTF. J is TRBJ1-2 and V is TRBV9, with TRBD1 identical over 7 bases. CDR3 length: 19 amino acids. J was trimmed by 5 bases and V by 0 bases; bases with no gene match: 19. From germline, CDR1 is SGDLS and CDR2 YYNGEE.

This clone was found once. The chain couples TRBV5-4 to TRBJ2-1; D call uncertain. Trimming stripped 3 bases from V and 7 bases from J, with 17 bases between. The CDR3 loop spans 15 amino acids. Germline V gives CDR1 SGHNT, CDR2 YYREEE (reference sequence). The CDR3 nucleotides read TGTGCCAGCAGCTCAGGCCTCGGTATCTTGAATGAGCAGTTCTTC. Protein sequence: CASSSGLGILNEQFF.

The chain employs TRBV28 and TRBJ1-2; 10 bases match TRBD1. Germline CDR1 reads MDHEN; CDR2 reads SYDVKM. The CDR3 is 16 residues long. V lost 3 bases to trimming and J lost 2 bases; unmatched junction nucleotides: 6. CDR3: CASSFPPGQGNYGYTF. Written as DNA, the CDR3 is TGTGCCAGCAGTTTTCCCCCGGGACAGGGGAACTATGGCTACACCTTC.

The rearrangement uses TRBV9 and TRBJ2-1, with D maybe TRBD2 (6 bases). Germline CDR1 is SGDLS and CDR2 is YYNGEE. The CDR3 runs to 15 residues. V shed 8 bases and J shed 3 bases, with 18 bases lying between them. CDR3 protein: CASGKGGVNYNEQFF. CDR3 nucleotide sequence: TGTGCCAGTGGCAAGGGCGGGGTTAACTACAATGAGCAGTTCTTC.